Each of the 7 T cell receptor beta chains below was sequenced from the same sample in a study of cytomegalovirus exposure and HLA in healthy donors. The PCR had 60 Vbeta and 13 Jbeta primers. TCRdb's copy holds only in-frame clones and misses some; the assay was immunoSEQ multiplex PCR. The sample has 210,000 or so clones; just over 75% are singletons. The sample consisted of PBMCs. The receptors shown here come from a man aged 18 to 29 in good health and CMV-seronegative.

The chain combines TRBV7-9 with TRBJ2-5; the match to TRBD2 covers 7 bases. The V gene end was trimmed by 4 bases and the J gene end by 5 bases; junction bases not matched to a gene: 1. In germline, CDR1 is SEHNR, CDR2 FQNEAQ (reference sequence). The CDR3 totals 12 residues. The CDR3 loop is CASSWGGETQYF. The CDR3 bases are TGTGCCAGCAGCTGGGGGGGGGAGACCCAGTACTTC.

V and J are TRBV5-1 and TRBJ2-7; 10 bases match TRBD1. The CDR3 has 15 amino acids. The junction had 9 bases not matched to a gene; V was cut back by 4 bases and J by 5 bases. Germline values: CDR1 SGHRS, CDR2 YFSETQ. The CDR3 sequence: CASSARTGGQDEQYF. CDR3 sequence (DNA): TGCGCCAGCAGCGCCCGGACAGGGGGACAAGACGAGCAGTACTTC.

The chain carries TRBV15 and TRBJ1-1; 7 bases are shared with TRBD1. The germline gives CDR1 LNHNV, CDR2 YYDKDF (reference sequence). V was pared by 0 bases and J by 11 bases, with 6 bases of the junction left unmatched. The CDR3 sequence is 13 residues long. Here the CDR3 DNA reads TGTGCCACCAGCAGAGATCAGAGGGGGCAGGCTTTCTTT. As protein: CATSRDQRGQAFF.

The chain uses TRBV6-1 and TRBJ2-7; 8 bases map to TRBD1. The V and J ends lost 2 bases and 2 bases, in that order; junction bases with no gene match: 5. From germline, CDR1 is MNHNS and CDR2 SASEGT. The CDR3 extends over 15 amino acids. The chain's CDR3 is CASSENRGSTYEQYF. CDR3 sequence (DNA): TGTGCCAGCAGTGAAAACAGGGGGTCCACCTACGAGCAGTACTTC.

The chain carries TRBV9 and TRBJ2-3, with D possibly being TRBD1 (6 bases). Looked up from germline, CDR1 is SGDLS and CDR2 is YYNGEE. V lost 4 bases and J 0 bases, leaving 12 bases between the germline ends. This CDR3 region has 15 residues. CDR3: CASSPGQTSTDTQYF. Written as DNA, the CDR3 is TGTGCCAGCAGCCCGGGACAAACAAGCACAGATACGCAGTATTTT.

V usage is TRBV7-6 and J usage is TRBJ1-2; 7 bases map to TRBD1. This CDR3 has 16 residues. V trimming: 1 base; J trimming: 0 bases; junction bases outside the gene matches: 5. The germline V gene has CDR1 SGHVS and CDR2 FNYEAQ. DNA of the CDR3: TGTGCCAGCAGCTTAGTAGCAGGGGGAGCTAACTATGGCTACACCTTC. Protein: CASSLVAGGANYGYTF.

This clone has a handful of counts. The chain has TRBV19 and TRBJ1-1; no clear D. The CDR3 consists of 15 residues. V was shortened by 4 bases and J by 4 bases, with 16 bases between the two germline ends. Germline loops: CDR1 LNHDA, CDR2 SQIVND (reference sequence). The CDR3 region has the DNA TGTGCCAGTAGTAGAGGGCTGGGGTTAGCCACTGAAGCTTTCTTT. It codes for CASSRGLGLATEAFF.